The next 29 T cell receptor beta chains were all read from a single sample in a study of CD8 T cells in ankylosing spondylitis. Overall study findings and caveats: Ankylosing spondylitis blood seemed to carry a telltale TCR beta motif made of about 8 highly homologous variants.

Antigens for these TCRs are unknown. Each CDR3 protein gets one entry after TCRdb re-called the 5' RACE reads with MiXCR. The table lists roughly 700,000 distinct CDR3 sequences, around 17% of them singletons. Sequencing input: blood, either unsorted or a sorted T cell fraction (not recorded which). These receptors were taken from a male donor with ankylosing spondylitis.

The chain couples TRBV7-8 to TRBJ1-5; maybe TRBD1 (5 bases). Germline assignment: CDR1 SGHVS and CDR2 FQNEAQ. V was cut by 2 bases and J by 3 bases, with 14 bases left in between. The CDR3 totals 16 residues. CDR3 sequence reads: CASSLSGRVDNQPQHF. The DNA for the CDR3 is TGTGCCAGCAGCTTATCGGGGCGGGTGGACAATCAGCCCCAGCATTTT.

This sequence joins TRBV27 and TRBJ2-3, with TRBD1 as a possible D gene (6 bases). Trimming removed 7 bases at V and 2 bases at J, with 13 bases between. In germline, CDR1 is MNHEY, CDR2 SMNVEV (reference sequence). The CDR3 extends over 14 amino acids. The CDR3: CASKRGQTTDTQYF. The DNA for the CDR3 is TGTGCCAGCAAACGAGGACAGACCACAGATACGCAGTATTTT.

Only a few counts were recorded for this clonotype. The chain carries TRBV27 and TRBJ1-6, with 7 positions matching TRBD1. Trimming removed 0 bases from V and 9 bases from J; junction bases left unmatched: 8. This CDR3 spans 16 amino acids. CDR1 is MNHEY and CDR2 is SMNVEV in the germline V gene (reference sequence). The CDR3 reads CASSLSTTGLSSPLHF. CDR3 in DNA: TGTGCCAGCAGTTTATCGACGACAGGGTTGAGTTCACCCCTCCACTTT.

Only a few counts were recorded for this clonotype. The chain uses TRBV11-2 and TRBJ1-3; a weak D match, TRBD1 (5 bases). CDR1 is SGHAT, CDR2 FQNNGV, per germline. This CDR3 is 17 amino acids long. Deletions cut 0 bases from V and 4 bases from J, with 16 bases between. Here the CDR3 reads CASSLDSVGGSGNTIYF. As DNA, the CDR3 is TGTGCCAGCAGCTTAGATTCCGTTGGGGGGTCCGGAAACACCATATATTTT. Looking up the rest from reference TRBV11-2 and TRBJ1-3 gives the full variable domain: EAGVAQSPRYKIIEKRQSVAFWCNPISGHATLYWYQQILGQGPKLLIQFQNNGVVDDSQLPKDRFSAERLKGVDSTLKIQPAKLEDSAVYLCASSLDSVGGSGNTIYFGEGSWLTVV.

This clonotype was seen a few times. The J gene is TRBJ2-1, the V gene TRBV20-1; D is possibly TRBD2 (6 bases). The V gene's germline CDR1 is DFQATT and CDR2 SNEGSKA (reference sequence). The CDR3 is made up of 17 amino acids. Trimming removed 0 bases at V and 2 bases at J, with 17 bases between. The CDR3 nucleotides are TGCAGTGCTAGAGAGATAGCGGTGCTAAGCGCCTACAATGAGCAGTTCTTC. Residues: CSAREIAVLSAYNEQFF.

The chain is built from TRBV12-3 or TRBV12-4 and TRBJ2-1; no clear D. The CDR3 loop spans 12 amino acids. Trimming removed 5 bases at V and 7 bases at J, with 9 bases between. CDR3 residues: CASSDVGNEQFF. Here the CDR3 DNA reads TGTGCCAGCAGTGACGTAGGAAATGAGCAGTTCTTC.

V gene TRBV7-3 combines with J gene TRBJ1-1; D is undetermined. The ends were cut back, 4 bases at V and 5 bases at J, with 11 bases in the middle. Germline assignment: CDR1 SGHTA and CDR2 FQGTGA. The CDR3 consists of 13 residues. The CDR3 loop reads CASSYLGETEAFF. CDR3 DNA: TGTGCCAGCAGCTACCTGGGAGAAACTGAAGCTTTCTTT. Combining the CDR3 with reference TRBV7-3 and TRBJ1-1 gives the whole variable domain GAGVSQTPSNKVTEKGKYVELRCDPISGHTALYWYRQSLGQGPEFLIYFQGTGAADDSGLPNDRFFAVRPEGSVSTLKIQRTERGDSAVYLCASSYLGETEAFFGQGTRLTVV.

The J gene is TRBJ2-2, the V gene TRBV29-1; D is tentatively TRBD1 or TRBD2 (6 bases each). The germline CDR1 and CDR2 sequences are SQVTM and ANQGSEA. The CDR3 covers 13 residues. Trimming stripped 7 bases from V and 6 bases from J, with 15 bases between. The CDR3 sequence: CSAPGERAGELFF. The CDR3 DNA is TGCAGCGCCCCAGGGGAGCGGGCCGGGGAGCTGTTTTTT.

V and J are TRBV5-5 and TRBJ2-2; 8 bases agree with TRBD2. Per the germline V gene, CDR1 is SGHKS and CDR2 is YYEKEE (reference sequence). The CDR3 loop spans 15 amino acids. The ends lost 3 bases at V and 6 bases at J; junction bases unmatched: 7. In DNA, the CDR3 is TGTGCCAGCAGCTCAGCGGGAGATGTGGCCGGGGAGCTGTTTTTT. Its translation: CASSSAGDVAGELFF.

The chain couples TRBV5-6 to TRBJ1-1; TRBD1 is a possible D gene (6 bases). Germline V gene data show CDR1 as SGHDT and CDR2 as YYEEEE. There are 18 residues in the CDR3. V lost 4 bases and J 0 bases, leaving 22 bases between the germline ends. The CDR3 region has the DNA TGTGCCAGCAGCCTCCTAGGGGGGGTGGAGGGTATGAACACTGAAGCTTTCTTT. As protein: CASSLLGGVEGMNTEAFF.

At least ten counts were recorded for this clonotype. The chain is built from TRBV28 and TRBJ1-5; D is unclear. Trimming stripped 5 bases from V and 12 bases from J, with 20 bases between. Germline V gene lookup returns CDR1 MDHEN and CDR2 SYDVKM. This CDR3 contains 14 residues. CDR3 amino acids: CASSQIGVRPLQHF. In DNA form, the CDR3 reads TGTGCCAGCAGTCAAATCGGGGTCCGACCCCTCCAGCATTTT.

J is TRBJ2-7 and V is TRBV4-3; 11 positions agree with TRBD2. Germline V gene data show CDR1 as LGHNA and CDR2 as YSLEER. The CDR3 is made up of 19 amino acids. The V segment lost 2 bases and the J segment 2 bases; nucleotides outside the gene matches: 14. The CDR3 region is CASSQTGASGRQGPYEQYF. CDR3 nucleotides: TGCGCCAGCAGCCAAACTGGGGCTAGCGGGAGGCAGGGGCCCTACGAGCAGTACTTC.

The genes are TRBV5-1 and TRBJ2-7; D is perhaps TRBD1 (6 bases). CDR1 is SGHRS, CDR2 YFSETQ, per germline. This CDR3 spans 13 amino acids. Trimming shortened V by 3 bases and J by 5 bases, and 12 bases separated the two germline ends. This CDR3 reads CASSSTGFHEQYF. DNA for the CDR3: TGCGCCAGCAGCTCAACAGGGTTTCACGAGCAGTACTTC.

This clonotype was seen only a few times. This CDR3 is CASSQTGPRQETQYF. CDR3 nucleotide sequence: TGTGCCAGCAGTCAAACAGGACCACGACAAGAGACCCAGTACTTC. The chain joins TRBV12-3 or TRBV12-4 to TRBJ2-5, with D maybe TRBD1 (5 bases). This CDR3 has 15 residues. V was shortened by 5 bases and J by 2 bases, with 15 bases between the two germline ends.

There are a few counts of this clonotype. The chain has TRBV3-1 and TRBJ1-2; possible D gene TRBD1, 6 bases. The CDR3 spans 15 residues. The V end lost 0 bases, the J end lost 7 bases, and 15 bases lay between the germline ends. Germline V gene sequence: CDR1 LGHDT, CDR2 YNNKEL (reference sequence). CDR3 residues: CASSQDSRQEAGYTF. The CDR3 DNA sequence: TGTGCCAGCAGCCAAGATTCGAGACAGGAGGCTGGCTACACCTTC.

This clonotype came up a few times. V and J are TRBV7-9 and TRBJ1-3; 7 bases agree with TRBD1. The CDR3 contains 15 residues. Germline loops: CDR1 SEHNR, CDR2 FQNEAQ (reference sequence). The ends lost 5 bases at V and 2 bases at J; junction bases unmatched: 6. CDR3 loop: CASSPADRAGNTIYF. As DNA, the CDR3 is TGTGCCAGCAGCCCCGCCGACAGGGCTGGAAACACCATATATTTT.

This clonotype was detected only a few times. The chain's CDR3 is CASSFAGVGEKLFF. The DNA for the CDR3 is TGTGCCAGCAGTTTCGCGGGGGTCGGTGAAAAACTGTTTTTT. J is TRBJ1-4 and V is TRBV12-3 or TRBV12-4; the D gene is possibly TRBD1 (5 bases). The CDR3 covers 14 residues. V dropped 3 bases and J dropped 7 bases, with 12 bases sitting between them.

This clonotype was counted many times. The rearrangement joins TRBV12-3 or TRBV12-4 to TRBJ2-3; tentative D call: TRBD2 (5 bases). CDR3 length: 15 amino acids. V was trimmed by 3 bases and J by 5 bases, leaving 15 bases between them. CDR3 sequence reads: CASSFGATNLDTQYF. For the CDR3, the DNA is TGTGCCAGCAGTTTCGGAGCGACTAATTTAGATACGCAGTATTTT.

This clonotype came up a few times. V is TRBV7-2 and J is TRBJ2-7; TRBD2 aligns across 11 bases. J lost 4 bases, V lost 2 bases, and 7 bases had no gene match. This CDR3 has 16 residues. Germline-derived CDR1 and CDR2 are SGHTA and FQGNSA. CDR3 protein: CASSLKGGTSGYEQYF. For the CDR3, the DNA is TGTGCCAGCAGCTTAAAAGGGGGGACTAGCGGTTACGAGCAGTACTTC.

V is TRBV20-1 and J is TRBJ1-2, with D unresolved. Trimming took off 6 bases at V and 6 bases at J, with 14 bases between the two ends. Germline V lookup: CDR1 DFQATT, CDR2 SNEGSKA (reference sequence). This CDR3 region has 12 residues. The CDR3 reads CSAPRTGHGYTF. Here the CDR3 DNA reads TGCAGTGCCCCGAGGACCGGTCATGGCTACACCTTC.

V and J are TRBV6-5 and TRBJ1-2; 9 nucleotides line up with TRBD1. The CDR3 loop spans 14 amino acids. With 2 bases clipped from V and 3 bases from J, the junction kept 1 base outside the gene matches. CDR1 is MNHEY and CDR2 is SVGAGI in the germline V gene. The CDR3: CASSYDRGYYGYTF. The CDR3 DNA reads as TGTGCCAGCAGTTACGACAGGGGGTACTATGGCTACACCTTC.

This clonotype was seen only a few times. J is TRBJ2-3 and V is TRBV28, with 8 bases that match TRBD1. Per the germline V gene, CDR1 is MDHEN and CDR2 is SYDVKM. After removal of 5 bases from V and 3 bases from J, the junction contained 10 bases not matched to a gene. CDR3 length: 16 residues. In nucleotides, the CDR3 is TGTGCCAGCAGTGCCCAGGGGGCGCAATTAACAGATACGCAGTATTTT. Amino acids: CASSAQGAQLTDTQYF.

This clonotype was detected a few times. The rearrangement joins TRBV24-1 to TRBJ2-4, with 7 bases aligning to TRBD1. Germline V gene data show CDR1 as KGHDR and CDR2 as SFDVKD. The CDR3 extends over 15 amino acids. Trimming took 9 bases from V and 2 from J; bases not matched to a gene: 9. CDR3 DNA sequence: TGTGCCACCCCCCCCCTCAGGGGGACCAAAAACATTCAGTACTTC. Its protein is CATPPLRGTKNIQYF.

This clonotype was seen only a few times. The CDR3 bases are TGTGCCAGCAGTTTCCTTGGCAGGGGGCTTACAGATACGCAGTATTTT. Protein product: CASSFLGRGLTDTQYF. The rearrangement links TRBV12-3 or TRBV12-4 to TRBJ2-3; 8 bases line up with TRBD1. This CDR3 region has 16 residues. The junction had 8 bases not matched to a gene; V was cut back by 3 bases and J by 3 bases.

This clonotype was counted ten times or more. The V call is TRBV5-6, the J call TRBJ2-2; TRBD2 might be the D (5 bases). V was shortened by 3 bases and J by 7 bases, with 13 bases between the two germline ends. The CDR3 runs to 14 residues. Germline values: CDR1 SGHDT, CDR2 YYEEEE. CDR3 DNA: TGTGCCAGCAGCTATACTAGGGCCGTCGGGGAGCTGTTTTTT. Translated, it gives CASSYTRAVGELFF.

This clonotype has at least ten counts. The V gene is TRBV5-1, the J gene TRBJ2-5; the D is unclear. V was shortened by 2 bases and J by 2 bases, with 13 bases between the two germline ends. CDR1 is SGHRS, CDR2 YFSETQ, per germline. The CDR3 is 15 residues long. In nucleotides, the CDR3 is TGCGCCAGCAGCTTTTGGGCACTCACTCAAGAGACCCAGTACTTC. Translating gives CASSFWALTQETQYF.

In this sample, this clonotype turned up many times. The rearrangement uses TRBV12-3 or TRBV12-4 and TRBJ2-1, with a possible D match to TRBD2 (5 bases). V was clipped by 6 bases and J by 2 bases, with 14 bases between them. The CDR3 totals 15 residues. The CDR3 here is CASSSDSAPYNEQFF. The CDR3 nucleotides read TGTGCCAGCAGCTCGGACTCCGCGCCCTACAATGAGCAGTTCTTC.

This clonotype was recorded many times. Written as DNA, the CDR3 is TGTGCCAGCAGTACCGACAGGGGCCGAGACAATGAGCAGTTCTTC. This sequence encodes CASSTDRGRDNEQFF. The J gene is TRBJ2-1, the V gene TRBV12-3 or TRBV12-4; 8 bases agree with TRBD1. The V gene end was trimmed by 5 bases and the J gene end by 5 bases; junction bases not matched to a gene: 8. The length of the CDR3 is 15 residues.

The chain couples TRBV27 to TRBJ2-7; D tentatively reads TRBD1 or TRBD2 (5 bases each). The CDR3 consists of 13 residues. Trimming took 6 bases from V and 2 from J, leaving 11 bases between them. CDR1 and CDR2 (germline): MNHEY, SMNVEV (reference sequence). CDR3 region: CASSSGTTYEQYF. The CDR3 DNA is TGTGCCAGCAGCTCCGGGACGACCTACGAGCAGTACTTC.